This T cell receptor (beta chain) was captured in a study of T cells in narcolepsy. Overall study findings and caveats: Autoreactive clone sequences were missing from some blood memory CD4+ repertoires.

Libraries were prepared by immunoSEQ multiplex PCR; TCRdb keeps only in-frame clonotypes and omits some of them. Found here are some 34,000 clones, roughly nine tenths of them singletons; the top ten hold around 1.2%. The CDR3 has 14 amino acids. Germline CDR1 MNHEY, CDR2 SVGAGI. The germline V and J ends were trimmed by 6 bases and 0 bases, with 11 bases remaining between them. About this clone itself: The antigen remains undetermined.

This clonotype was obtained from a human donor with narcolepsy. This chain uses TRBV6-5 with TRBJ1-1; D perhaps matches TRBD1 (5 bases). The specimen sequenced was CD45RA- memory CD4+ T cells from PBMCs. The CDR3 nucleotides are TGTGCCAGCAGGTCGGGGCTTCTGAACACTGAAGCTTTCTTT. The encoded protein is CASRSGLLNTEAFF.